This TCR beta chain is from a study of blood T cell repertoires in COVID-19. This clone has just a few counts. Sequencing used immunoSEQ multiplex PCR; TCRdb keeps in-frame clones, though not all of them. The profile shows under 250,000 clones, around 80% of them singletons. Germline V lookup: CDR1 SGHRS, CDR2 YFSETQ. V lost 0 bases, J lost 8 bases, and 11 bases lay in between. There are 14 residues in the CDR3. This chain uses TRBV5-1 with TRBJ1-4; TRBD1 is a possible D gene (5 bases). The sequence derives from a woman under 30 with acute or convalescent COVID-19. The material sequenced was peripheral blood. DNA for the CDR3: TGCGCCAGCAGCTTGGAAGGGGCCGAGGAAAAACTGTTTTTT. Amino acid sequence: CASSLEGAEEKLFF. Supplemented by reference TRBV5-1 and TRBJ1-4, the full variable domain reads KAGVTQTPRYLIKTRGQQVTLSCSPISGHRSVSWYQQTPGQGLQFLFEYFSETQRNKGNFPGRFSGRQFSNSRSEMNVSTLELGDSALYLCASSLEGAEEKLFFGSGTQLSVL.